Below, 18 T cell receptor beta chains from the same sample are listed, as sequenced in a study of Ad26.COV2.S vaccination and SARS-CoV-2 variants. As to treatment: around 19 received Ad26.COV2.S at low or high dose, single or two shots; a few received placebo; per-sample allocation not given. The samples were gathered on day 63 after the first injection of vaccine or placebo. Sequencing used immunoSEQ multiplex PCR; TCRdb keeps in-frame clones, though not all of them. The sample comprises approximately 400,000 clones, about 85% of which are singletons, and roughly 3.3% rests with the top ten. Sequencing was performed on peripheral blood, taken in a trial of Ad26.COV2.S vaccine versus placebo. The receptor source for this set is a person between 18 and 60 years old who received the Ad26.COV2.S COVID-19 vaccine or a placebo.

The chain links TRBV7-9 to TRBJ2-7, with 10 bases matching TRBD1. J lost 12 bases, V lost 2 bases, and 7 bases had no gene match. CDR1 is SEHNR, CDR2 FQNEAQ, per germline (reference sequence). The CDR3 contains 13 residues. Here the CDR3 reads CASSLSGQGVLYF. CDR3 DNA sequence: TGTGCCAGCAGCTTATCCGGACAGGGGGTTCTGTACTTC.

V and J are TRBV5-1 and TRBJ2-1; the D gene could be TRBD1 or TRBD2 (5 bases each). The CDR3 spans 15 residues. Trimming removed 0 bases from V and 8 bases from J, with 15 bases in between. The germline V gene encodes CDR1 SGHRS and CDR2 YFSETQ. CDR3 protein: CASSLGGRSNDEQFF. The CDR3 coding sequence is TGCGCCAGCAGCTTGGGGGGACGCTCCAACGATGAGCAGTTCTTC.

The chain uses TRBV18 and TRBJ1-5, with 8 bases lining up with TRBD1. V shed 3 bases and J 4 bases; nucleotides not matched to a gene: 5. There are 15 residues in the CDR3. Germline assignment: CDR1 KGHSH and CDR2 LQKENI. In DNA form, the CDR3 reads TGTGCCAGCTCACCCACAGGGGGAGGGAATCAGCCCCAGCATTTT. Its protein product is CASSPTGGGNQPQHF.

This chain uses TRBV28 with TRBJ2-7, with D perhaps being TRBD1 or TRBD2 (5 bases each). Germline-derived CDR1 and CDR2 are MDHEN and SYDVKM. V gave up 5 bases and J gave up 0 bases, with 11 bases separating them. The CDR3 consists of 14 residues. CDR3 sequence: CASSRGGSSYEQYF. The CDR3, as DNA: TGTGCCAGCAGTAGGGGTGGGAGCTCCTACGAGCAGTACTTC. The full variable domain, rest sourced from reference TRBV28 and TRBJ2-7, is DVKVTQSSRYLVKRTGEKVFLECVQDMDHENMFWYRQDPGLGLRLIYFSYDVKMKEKGDIPEGYSVSREKKERFSLILESASTNQTSMYLCASSRGGSSYEQYFGPGTRLTVT.

The chain has TRBV5-1 and TRBJ2-7; 7 bases fit TRBD2. CDR3 size: 15 residues. In germline, CDR1 is SGHRS, CDR2 YFSETQ. Losses at the gene ends were 1 base for V and 2 bases for J; bases not matched to a gene: 6. CDR3 protein: CASSLRLAEAYEQYF. The DNA for the CDR3 is TGCGCCAGCAGCTTGCGCCTAGCGGAAGCCTACGAGCAGTACTTC.

The rearrangement links TRBV9 to TRBJ2-1, with 9 bases lining up with TRBD2. Unmatched junction bases numbered 11, after V lost 5 bases and J lost 8 bases. The germline gives CDR1 SGDLS, CDR2 YYNGEE. The CDR3 has 15 residues. CDR3 protein: CASRPPGLASDEQFF. The CDR3 region has the DNA TGTGCCAGCAGACCACCGGGACTAGCTTCCGATGAGCAGTTCTTC.

V and J are TRBV19 and TRBJ2-4, with D tentatively TRBD1 (6 bases). Looked up from germline, CDR1 is LNHDA and CDR2 is SQIVND (reference sequence). Trimming left V 8 bases short and J 1 base short, with 12 bases between. This CDR3 spans 14 amino acids. The CDR3 loop reads CASRHTGAKNIQYF. The CDR3 nucleotides are TGTGCCAGTCGACATACAGGGGCCAAAAACATTCAGTACTTC.

This clone was observed once. Other nucleotide sequences in the sample specify the same CDR3. The DNA of the CDR3 is TGTGCCAGCAGCCGGGGTCACCAGGGAGAGACCCAGTACTTC. This translates into CASSRGHQGETQYF. This sequence joins TRBV7-2 and TRBJ2-5; D is perhaps TRBD1 or TRBD2 (5 bases each). The germline gives CDR1 SGHTA, CDR2 FQGNSA. CDR3 length equals 14 residues. The ends were cut back, 5 bases at V and 4 bases at J, with 14 bases in the middle.

This clone was observed a handful of times. V gene TRBV3-1 (or the pseudogene TRBV3-2) combines with J gene TRBJ1-4; the D gene is possibly TRBD1 (6 bases). Trimming removed 2 bases from V and 0 bases from J, with 16 bases in between. Germline CDR1 is LGHDT and CDR2 is YNNKEL (reference sequence). The CDR3 runs 18 residues. DNA of the CDR3: TGTGCCAGCAGCCAAACCTGGGCCAGGGGTGCAACTAATGAAAAACTGTTTTTT. Amino acid sequence: CASSQTWARGATNEKLFF.

The chain links TRBV19 to TRBJ2-7; 9 bases are shared with TRBD1. CDR1 and CDR2 (germline): LNHDA, SQIVND (reference sequence). CDR3 length: 14 amino acids. V dropped 5 bases and J dropped 5; count of bases not matched to a gene: 7. The CDR3 loop reads CASSLRDRVHEQYF. Written as DNA, the CDR3 is TGTGCCAGTAGTCTCCGGGACAGGGTACACGAGCAGTACTTC.

The chain combines TRBV30 with TRBJ2-1, with TRBD1 matching 10 bases. The CDR3 consists of 13 residues. CDR1 is GTSNPN and CDR2 is SVGIG in the germline V gene (reference sequence). The V segment lost 4 bases and the J segment 6 bases; nucleotides outside the gene matches: 3. CDR3 loop: CAWNRDRGNEQFF. The CDR3 coding sequence is TGTGCCTGGAACCGGGACAGGGGCAATGAGCAGTTCTTC.

V is TRBV6-2 or TRBV6-3 and J is TRBJ1-1; D perhaps matches TRBD1 (5 bases). The V gene lost 2 bases and the J gene lost 11 bases, with 12 bases spanning the gap. The CDR3 is 12 amino acids. Germline V gene lookup returns CDR1 MNHEY and CDR2 SVGEGT. Written as DNA, the CDR3 is TGTGCCAGCAGTTACGTGGGGGTTTCTGCTTTCTTT. It encodes CASSYVGVSAFF.

This clone was detected only a few times. The genes are TRBV2 and TRBJ2-2; TRBD2 aligns across 9 bases. CDR3 length equals 14 residues. After removal of 9 bases from V and 4 bases from J, the junction contained 6 bases not matched to a gene. CDR1 and CDR2 (germline): SNHLY, FYNNEI. The CDR3 loop reads CASTSGLGTGELFF. The CDR3 DNA reads TGTGCCAGTACTAGCGGGCTTGGCACCGGGGAGCTGTTTTTT.

The rearrangement joins TRBV3-1 (or the pseudogene TRBV3-2) to TRBJ2-1, with TRBD2 matching over 7 bases. CDR1 is LGHDT, CDR2 YNNKEL, per germline (reference sequence). This CDR3 contains 15 residues. V was clipped by 0 bases and J by 12 bases; unmatched bases: 11. The CDR3 sequence: CASSQDGGSGIGQFF. The CDR3 nucleotides read TGTGCCAGCAGCCAAGATGGCGGGAGCGGAATTGGGCAGTTCTTC.

V usage is TRBV25-1 and J usage is TRBJ2-7; 14 nucleotides agree with TRBD2. This CDR3 is built from 16 residues. The J segment lost 5 bases and the V segment lost 0 bases, leaving 3 bases of the junction unmatched. The germline V gene encodes CDR1 MGHDK and CDR2 SYGVNS. For the CDR3, the DNA is TGTGCCAGCAGTGAATACAGGACTAGCGGGGGGAACGAGCAGTACTTC. Encoded protein: CASSEYRTSGGNEQYF.

This chain uses TRBV23-1 with TRBJ2-5; D uncertain. TRBV23-1 is filed as an ORF, its function uncertain. The V end lost 6 bases, the J end lost 2 bases, and 4 bases lay between the germline ends. This CDR3 is 11 amino acids long. CDR3: CASSRQETQYF. The CDR3 DNA sequence: TGCGCCAGCAGCCGTCAAGAGACCCAGTACTTC.

V gene TRBV7-6 combines with J gene TRBJ1-2, with a tentative D call TRBD1 (6 bases). CDR1 SGHVS and CDR2 FNYEAQ come from the germline V gene. This CDR3 has 17 residues. The germline V and J ends were trimmed by 1 base and 3 bases, with 18 bases remaining between them. The CDR3 loop reads CASSLVGQDYEHYGYTF. The CDR3 DNA reads TGTGCCAGCAGCTTAGTGGGACAAGATTACGAACACTATGGCTACACCTTC.

This chain joins TRBV10-3 and TRBJ2-7; 9 nucleotides agree with TRBD1. This CDR3 contains 14 residues. The V gene's germline CDR1 is ENHRY and CDR2 SYGVKD. Trimming took 10 bases from V and 3 from J; bases not matched to a gene: 10. The CDR3 region has the DNA TGTGCCACGGCGCCCAAGGACAGGGGCTACGAGCAGTACTTC. Its protein is CATAPKDRGYEQYF.